This T cell receptor (beta chain) was obtained from a study of T cells in Graves' hyperthyroidism and ophthalmopathy. On the study more broadly: Blood from the periphery was taken at initial diagnosis, before any treatment.

General study points: Ophthalmopathy got predicted by the model a median 6.5 months before its onset.

CDR1 is MNHGY, CDR2 SVAAGI, per germline. The CDR3 has 13 residues. V was trimmed by 0 bases and J by 8 bases, leaving 7 bases between them. Details on this clonotype: What it recognizes is unknown.

The source material, RNA transcripts, was used to amplify TCR beta CDR3 regions. HTBI primers were employed in a first-round RT-PCR of the TCR CDR3. TCRdb processed the multiplex PCR reads anew with MiXCR; each CDR3 protein has one entry. The sample carries about 400,000 distinct CDR3 sequences, roughly 15% recorded once. Diagnostic decisions used clinical symptoms, serum thyroxine and TRAb, thyroid ultrasound and orbital computed tomography. The chain has TRBV6-9 and TRBJ2-2; D gene uncertain. Input material: blood. The clonotype comes from a man younger than 35 with Graves' ophthalmopathy. The CDR3: CASSYSGVGELFF. The CDR3 DNA reads TGTGCCAGCAGTTATTCTGGCGTAGGGGAGCTGTTTTTT.